The next 17 T cell receptor beta chains were all read from a single sample in a study of blood T cell repertoires in COVID-19. Profiled with immunoSEQ multiplex PCR; TCRdb holds only in-frame clones, not every one. The table lists some 250,000 clones, roughly 93% of them singletons, with 2.3% in the top ten. Specimen: PBMCs or T cells enriched from blood (not recorded which). The receptors were sampled from a woman aged 40 to 55 with acute COVID-19.

This chain joins TRBV5-1 and TRBJ2-1; 8 bases fit TRBD2. Germline V gene sequence: CDR1 SGHRS, CDR2 YFSETQ. The CDR3 length is 13 residues. The junction had 4 bases not matched to a gene; V was cut back by 4 bases and J by 7 bases. This chain's CDR3 is CASSPGGANEQFF. DNA of the CDR3: TGCGCCAGCAGCCCGGGGGGGGCAAATGAGCAGTTCTTC.

The chain has TRBV28 and TRBJ2-7; 9 bases align to TRBD1. Losses at the gene ends were 4 bases for V and 2 bases for J; bases not matched to a gene: 6. The CDR3 runs 15 residues. Germline CDR1 reads MDHEN; CDR2 reads SYDVKM. CDR3 residues: CASSSPGTGPYEQYF. In nucleotides, the CDR3 is TGTGCCAGCAGTTCCCCCGGGACAGGGCCCTACGAGCAGTACTTC.

V gene TRBV10-3 combines with J gene TRBJ2-7, with D possibly being TRBD1 (5 bases). V shed 7 bases and J shed 6 bases, with 16 bases lying between them. The CDR3 extends over 13 amino acids. CDR1 and CDR2 from the germline V gene are ENHRY and SYGVKD. This chain's CDR3 is CAITPGPQGEQYF. The CDR3 nucleotides are TGTGCCATCACTCCGGGCCCCCAGGGCGAGCAGTACTTC.

The V and J genes are TRBV7-2 and TRBJ2-2, with D hard to call. V gave up 5 bases and J gave up 6 bases, with 13 bases separating them. The CDR3 spans 14 residues. The germline CDR1 and CDR2 sequences are SGHTA and FQGNSA. The CDR3 DNA follows: TGTGCCAGCAGCCCGAGTAGAGTCCCCGGGGAGCTGTTTTTT. Translation: CASSPSRVPGELFF.

The V gene is TRBV27, the J gene TRBJ2-3; 9 bases agree with TRBD2. Trimming took 2 bases from V and 2 from J; bases not matched to a gene: 2. This CDR3 spans 15 amino acids. The germline V gene has CDR1 MNHEY and CDR2 SMNVEV (reference sequence). The CDR3, as DNA: TGTGCCAGCAGTTTACAGCGGGGGGACACAGATACGCAGTATTTT. This translates into CASSLQRGDTDTQYF.

The genes are TRBV6-5 and TRBJ2-5; a possible D gene is TRBD1 (6 bases). Germline V lookup: CDR1 MNHEY, CDR2 SVGAGI. The CDR3 runs to 15 residues. Trimming took 4 bases from V and 2 from J, leaving 14 bases between them. CDR3 sequence reads: CASSFRGRGQETQYF. DNA of the CDR3: TGTGCCAGCAGTTTCCGCGGCAGGGGACAAGAGACCCAGTACTTC.

Only one count was recorded for this clone. CDR3 amino acids: CSVERAGAGNTIYF. The CDR3 DNA is TGCAGCGTTGAAAGGGCAGGGGCTGGAAACACCATATATTTT. V is TRBV29-1 and J is TRBJ1-3; a weak D match, TRBD1 (6 bases). Germline CDR1 is SQVTM and CDR2 is ANQGSEA. The CDR3 is 14 residues long. V shed 2 bases and J shed 2 bases, with 10 bases lying between them.

CDR3 in DNA: TGTGCCACCAGCAGTCCCGGACAGGGAAACTATGGCTACACCTTC. It is translated as CATSSPGQGNYGYTF. V is TRBV15 and J is TRBJ1-2; 8 nucleotides line up with TRBD1. The CDR3 covers 15 residues. V shed 3 bases, J shed 2 bases, and the junction held 5 bases outside the gene matches. The V gene's germline CDR1 is LNHNV and CDR2 YYDKDF (reference sequence).

The genes are TRBV5-1 and TRBJ2-7, with 7 bases matching TRBD1. CDR1 is SGHRS, CDR2 YFSETQ, per germline. Losses at the gene ends were 1 base for V and 5 bases for J; bases not matched to a gene: 6. This CDR3 comprises 14 residues. The CDR3 is CASSLTGVLDEQYF. CDR3 bases: TGCGCCAGCAGCTTGACAGGGGTCCTTGACGAGCAGTACTTC.

The genes are TRBV2 and TRBJ1-4, with no clear D. The CDR3 sequence is 16 residues long. V was pared by 3 bases and J by 0 bases, with 11 bases between. Looked up from germline, CDR1 is SNHLY and CDR2 is FYNNEI. The CDR3 sequence: CASSDPGFATNEKLFF. The DNA for the CDR3 is TGTGCCAGCAGTGATCCCGGGTTTGCAACTAATGAAAAACTGTTTTTT.

The chain combines TRBV6-2 or TRBV6-3 with TRBJ2-5; TRBD1 matches 11 bases. The CDR3 length is 15 residues. With 4 bases clipped from V and 4 bases from J, the junction kept 5 bases outside the gene matches. CDR1 and CDR2 (germline): MNHEY, SVGEGT. The CDR3 here is CASSWTGGSGETQYF. CDR3 bases: TGTGCCAGCAGTTGGACAGGGGGCTCTGGAGAGACCCAGTACTTC.

The J gene is TRBJ2-3, the V gene TRBV5-1; D perhaps matches TRBD1 (5 bases). This CDR3 is 14 amino acids long. Germline CDR1 SGHRS, CDR2 YFSETQ. With 0 bases removed from V and 1 base from J, the gap between germline ends came to 6 bases. The CDR3 protein is CASSLGTRTDTQYF. DNA of the CDR3: TGCGCCAGCAGCTTGGGGACACGCACAGATACGCAGTATTTT.

The rearrangement links TRBV11-2 to TRBJ2-1, with 16 bases matching TRBD2. Germline V gene data show CDR1 as SGHAT and CDR2 as FQNNGV. With 4 bases clipped from V and 6 bases from J, the junction kept 6 bases outside the gene matches. The length of the CDR3 is 17 residues. Here the CDR3 reads CASSWGTSGRAGNEQFF. In nucleotides, the CDR3 is TGTGCCAGCAGCTGGGGGACTAGCGGGAGGGCGGGCAATGAGCAGTTCTTC.

This chain uses TRBV5-4 with TRBJ2-5, with a weak D call TRBD1 (6 bases). V lost 2 bases to trimming and J lost 5 bases, with 13 bases between them. The CDR3 contains 14 residues. In germline, CDR1 is SGHNT, CDR2 YYREEE (reference sequence). The CDR3 loop reads CASSLMGAQETQYF. CDR3 sequence (DNA): TGTGCCAGCAGCTTAATGGGGGCTCAGGAGACCCAGTACTTC. Full variable domain (rest looked up from reference TRBV5-4 and TRBJ2-5): ETGVTQSPTHLIKTRGQQVTLRCSSQSGHNTVSWYQQALGQGPQFIFQYYREEENGRGNFPPRFSGLQFPNYSSELNVNALELDDSALYLCASSLMGAQETQYFGPGTRLLVL.

This chain links TRBV5-1 with TRBJ1-1; unclear D gene. Trimming took 0 bases from V and 1 from J, leaving 19 bases between them. Germline V gives CDR1 SGHRS, CDR2 YFSETQ. This CDR3 comprises 18 residues. CDR3 sequence: CASSLGGYYPSQNTEAFF. The CDR3 DNA follows: TGCGCCAGCAGCTTGGGTGGGTACTACCCCTCTCAGAACACTGAAGCTTTCTTT.

To note about this clone: The germline gene is not matched at one end of the junction; a read error may be the cause. This rearrangement joins TRBV29-1 to TRBJ2-7; 8 nucleotides agree with TRBD1. Looked up from germline, CDR1 is SQVTM and CDR2 is ANQGSEA. The CDR3 totals 14 residues. The CDR3 region has the DNA TGCAGCGTTGAAGCCGGGACAGGTTCCTCCGAGCAGTACTTC. It encodes CSVEAGTGSSEQYF.

This chain connects TRBV5-8 to TRBJ1-2; TRBD1 matches at 7 bases. With 1 base clipped from V and 2 bases from J, the junction kept 5 bases outside the gene matches. Germline values: CDR1 SGHTS, CDR2 YDEGEE. The CDR3 is 15 amino acids. As DNA, the CDR3 is TGTGCCAGCAGCTTGCCCGACAGGGAAAACTATGGCTACACCTTC. It translates to CASSLPDRENYGYTF.